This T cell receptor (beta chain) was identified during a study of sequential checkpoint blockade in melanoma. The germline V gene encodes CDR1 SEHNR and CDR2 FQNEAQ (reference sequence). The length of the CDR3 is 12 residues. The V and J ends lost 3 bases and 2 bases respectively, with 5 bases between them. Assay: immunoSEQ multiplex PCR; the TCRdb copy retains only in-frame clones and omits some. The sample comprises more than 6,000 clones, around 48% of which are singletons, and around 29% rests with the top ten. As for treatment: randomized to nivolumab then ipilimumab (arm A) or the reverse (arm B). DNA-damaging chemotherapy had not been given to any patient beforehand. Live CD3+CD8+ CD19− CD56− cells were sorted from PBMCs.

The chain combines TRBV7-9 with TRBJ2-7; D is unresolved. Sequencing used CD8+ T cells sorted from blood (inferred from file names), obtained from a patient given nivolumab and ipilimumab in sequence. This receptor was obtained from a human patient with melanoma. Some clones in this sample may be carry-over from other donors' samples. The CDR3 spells CASSLATYEQYF. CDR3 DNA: TGTGCCAGCAGCTTGGCCACCTACGAGCAGTACTTC.